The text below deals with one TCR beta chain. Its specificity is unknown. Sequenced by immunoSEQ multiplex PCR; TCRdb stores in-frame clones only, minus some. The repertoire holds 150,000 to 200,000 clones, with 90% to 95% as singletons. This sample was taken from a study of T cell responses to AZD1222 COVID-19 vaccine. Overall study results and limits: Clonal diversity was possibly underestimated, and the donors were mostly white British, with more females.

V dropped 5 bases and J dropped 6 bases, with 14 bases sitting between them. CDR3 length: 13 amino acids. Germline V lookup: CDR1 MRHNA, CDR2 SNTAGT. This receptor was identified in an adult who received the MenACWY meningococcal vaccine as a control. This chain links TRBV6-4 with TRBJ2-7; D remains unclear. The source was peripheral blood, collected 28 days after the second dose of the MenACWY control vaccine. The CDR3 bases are TGTGCCAGCAGTCAGGAAACCTCCCGCGAGCAGTACTTC. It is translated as CASSQETSREQYF.